This T cell receptor beta chain was sequenced in a study of cytomegalovirus exposure and HLA in healthy donors. Study results and caveats: Investigators reported around 150 TCR beta chains as tied to cytomegalovirus. Most TCR beta V segments were productive about 87% or about 30% of the time in an earlier analysis.

Donors showed nominal health when sampled, although they likely had unrecorded immune exposures. This clone came up a few times. The antigen remains unidentified. The PCR contained 60 Vbeta and 13 Jbeta primers. The table came from immunoSEQ multiplex PCR; TCRdb's copy has only in-frame clones and leaves some out. The profile shows 110,000 to 150,000 clones, 80% of them singletons. This CDR3 has 14 residues. CDR1 SGHDT and CDR2 YYEEEE come from the germline V gene. V was pared by 4 bases and J by 0 bases, with 4 bases of the junction left unmatched. This TCR came from a female donor in good health and CMV-seronegative. The chain uses TRBV5-6 and TRBJ2-7; 7 bases align to TRBD1. What was sequenced was PBMCs. CDR3: CASSPTGSSYEQYF. The DNA of the CDR3 is TGTGCCAGCAGCCCGACAGGGAGCTCCTACGAGCAGTACTTC.